This T cell receptor (beta chain) was documented in a study of human T cells and chemical hapten exposure. One entry per CDR3 protein results from TCRdb running MiXCR on the RACE reads. The sample holds 180,000 or so distinct CDR3 sequences, 20% to 25% seen once. Noted time point: patch test 1, 2 weeks after DPC sensitization. Stated treatment: therapeutic diphenylcyclopropenone sensitization with weekly scalp DPC. Blood sampling occurred before each patch-test application. V lost 5 bases, J lost 3 bases, and 10 bases lay in between. The CDR3 totals 13 residues. From germline, CDR1 is SEHNR and CDR2 FQNEAQ (reference sequence).

The chain links TRBV7-9 to TRBJ2-5, with D perhaps assigned TRBD1 or TRBD2 (6 bases each). The clonotype was recovered from a woman in her 50s with alopecia areata. Some clones in this sample may be carry-over from other donors' samples. The input for sequencing was whole blood, taken in connection with sensitization to the hapten diphenylcyclopropenone (DPC). The CDR3 loop reads CASSRRGKETQYF. The CDR3 DNA reads TGTGCCAGCAGCCGGAGGGGGAAAGAGACCCAGTACTTC.